This T cell receptor (beta chain) was recorded in a study of post-analysis software for immune sequencing data. For the study at large: Both relapsing-remitting and secondary progressive multiple sclerosis featured among the disease courses, as did progressive-relapsing multiple sclerosis.

Study-level findings and limits: Under F measure analysis, samples from one preparation batch co-clustered strongly. A few TRBV segments appeared more often in patients than in controls, and TRBV5-6, TRBV5-1 and TRBV20-1 were among these. Multiple sclerosis patients had significantly lower normalized Chao1 diversity than controls.

Trimming removed 1 base at V and 3 bases at J, with 9 bases between. The CDR3 runs 14 residues. Germline CDR1 is SGHRS and CDR2 is YFSETQ. The table lists this clonotype with a few counts. Its specificity is not known. Sequencing libraries made from TCR beta cDNA carried unique molecular identifiers. MiXCR, run by TCRdb on the PCR reads, gives a single entry per CDR3 protein. This table holds about 540,000 distinct CDR3 sequences, roughly 34% found once. This sequence originates from a girl between 2 and 17 years old with multiple sclerosis. V gene TRBV5-1 combines with J gene TRBJ2-3, with D possibly being TRBD1 (5 bases). Sequencing was done on a sample of blood. For the CDR3, the DNA is TGCGCCAGCAGCTTGCAGGGTGTAACAGATACGCAGTATTTT. It codes for CASSLQGVTDTQYF.